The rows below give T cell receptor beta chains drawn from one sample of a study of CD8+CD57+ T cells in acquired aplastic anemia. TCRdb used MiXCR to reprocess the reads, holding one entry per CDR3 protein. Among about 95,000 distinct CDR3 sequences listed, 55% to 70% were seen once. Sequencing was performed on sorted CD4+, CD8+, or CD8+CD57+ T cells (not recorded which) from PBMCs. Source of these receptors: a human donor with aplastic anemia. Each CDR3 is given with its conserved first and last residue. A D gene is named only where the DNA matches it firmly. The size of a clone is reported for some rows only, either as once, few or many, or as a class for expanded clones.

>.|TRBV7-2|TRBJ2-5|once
CASSQDLAETQYF
TGTGCCAGCAGCCAAGATCTTGCTGAGACCCAGTACTTC
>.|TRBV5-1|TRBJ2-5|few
CASSTGTPLETQYF
TGCGCCAGCTCAACCGGGACTCCGTTGGAGACCCAGTACTTC
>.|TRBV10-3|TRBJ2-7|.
CAISESANEDGEQYF
TGTGCCATCAGTGAGTCCGCAAATGAGGATGGCGAGCAGTACTTC
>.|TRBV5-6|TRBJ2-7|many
CASSSDSQTYEQYF
TGTGCCAGCAGCTCGGACAGTCAAACCTACGAGCAGTACTTC
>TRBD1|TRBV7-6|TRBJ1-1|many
CASSSGQGAWNTEAFF
TGTGCCAGCAGCTCGGGACAGGGGGCTTGGAACACTGAAGCTTTCTTT
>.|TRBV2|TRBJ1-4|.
CASHRSHNEKLFF
TGTGCCAGCCATAGGTCCCATAATGAAAAACTGTTTTTT
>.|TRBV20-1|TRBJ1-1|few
CSAGSNTEAFF
TGCAGTGCCGGAAGCAACACTGAAGCTTTCTTT
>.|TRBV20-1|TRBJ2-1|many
CSARSSGWTSYNEQFF
TGCAGTGCTAGAAGTTCAGGTTGGACTTCCTACAATGAGCAGTTCTTC
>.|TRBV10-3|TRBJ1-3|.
CAISESTPAGNTIYF
TGTGCCATCAGTGAGTCGACACCGGCAGGAAACACCATATATTTT
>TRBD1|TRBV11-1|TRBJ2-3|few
CASSARTGITDTQYF
TGTGCCAGCAGCGCAAGGACAGGCATCACAGATACGCAGTATTTT
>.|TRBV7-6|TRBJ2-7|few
CASSLNSNYEQYF
TGTGCCAGCAGCTTAAACAGTAACTACGAGCAGTACTTC
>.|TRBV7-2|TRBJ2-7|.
CASSPRRDSHEQYF
TGTGCCAGCAGCCCAAGGAGGGACTCCCACGAGCAGTACTTC
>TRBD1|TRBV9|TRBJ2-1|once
CASSVATGTGNEQFF
TGTGCCAGCAGCGTAGCCACCGGGACAGGGAATGAGCAGTTCTTC
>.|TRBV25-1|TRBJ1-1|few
CASSELSGDHRQAFF
TGTGCCAGCAGTGAATTGAGTGGGGACCACCGTCAAGCTTTCTTT
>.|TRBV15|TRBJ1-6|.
CATSRDPQSYNSPLHF
TGTGCCACCAGCAGAGATCCTCAGTCCTATAATTCACCCCTCCACTTT
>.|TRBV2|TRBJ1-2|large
CASSDNGIYGYTF
TGTGCCAGCAGTGATAACGGGATCTATGGCTACACCTTC
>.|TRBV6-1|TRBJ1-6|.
CASTTSFSPLHF
TGTGCCAGCACCACGTCATTCTCACCCCTCCACTTT
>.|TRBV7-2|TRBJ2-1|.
CASSLQGNEQFF
TGTGCCAGCAGCTTACAGGGCAATGAGCAGTTCTTC
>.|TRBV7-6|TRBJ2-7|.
CASSPLQGENEQYF
TGTGCCAGCAGCCCCCTCCAAGGGGAAAACGAGCAGTACTTC
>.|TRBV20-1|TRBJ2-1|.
CSASQGNSYNEQFF
TGCAGTGCTAGCCAGGGGAACTCCTACAATGAGCAGTTCTTC
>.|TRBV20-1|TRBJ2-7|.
CSARDSLNNYEQYF
TGCAGTGCTCGGGACTCCCTTAATAACTACGAGCAGTACTTC
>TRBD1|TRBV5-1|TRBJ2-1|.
CASSRTGTVYNEQFF
TGCGCCAGCAGCCGGACCGGGACAGTATACAATGAGCAGTTCTTC
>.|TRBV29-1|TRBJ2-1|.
CSVAPTYEQFF
TGCAGCGTTGCCCCGACTTATGAGCAGTTCTTC
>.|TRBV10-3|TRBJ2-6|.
CAISEPSPGANVLTF
TGTGCCATCAGTGAGCCATCTCCAGGGGCCAACGTCCTGACTTTC
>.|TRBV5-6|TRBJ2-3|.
CASSFGRGRADTQYF
TGTGCCAGCAGCTTTGGCAGGGGACGGGCAGATACGCAGTATTTT
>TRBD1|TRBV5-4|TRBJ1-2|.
CASSPYDRGSGYTF
TGTGCCAGCAGCCCTTACGACAGGGGAAGTGGCTACACCTTC
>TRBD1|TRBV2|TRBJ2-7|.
CASSAGTGISEQYF
TGTGCCAGCAGTGCCGGGACAGGAATTTCCGAGCAGTACTTC
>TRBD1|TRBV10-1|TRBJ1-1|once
CASSDPRQGQNTEAFF
TGCGCCAGCAGTGATCCACGACAGGGGCAGAACACTGAAGCTTTCTTT
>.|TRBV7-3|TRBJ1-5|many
CASSPQTAPQHF
TGTGCCAGCAGCCCGCAGACCGCGCCCCAGCATTTT
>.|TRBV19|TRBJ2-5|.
CAGTRETQYF
TGTGCTGGGACGAGGGAGACCCAGTACTTC
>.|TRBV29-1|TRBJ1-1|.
CSVKGTLNTEAFF
TGCAGCGTTAAGGGGACATTGAACACTGAAGCTTTCTTT
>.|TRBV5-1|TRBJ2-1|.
CASRSGAAPSYNEQFF
TGCGCCAGCAGAAGTGGAGCGGCCCCGTCCTACAATGAGCAGTTCTTC
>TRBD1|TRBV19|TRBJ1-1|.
CASKSQGALDTEAFF
TGTGCCAGTAAATCCCAGGGGGCTCTCGACACTGAAGCTTTCTTT
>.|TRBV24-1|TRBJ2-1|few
CATSDWSVEQFF
TGTGCCACCAGTGATTGGTCGGTAGAGCAGTTCTTC
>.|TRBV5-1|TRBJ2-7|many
CASSFMGPTYEQYF
TGCGCCAGCAGCTTTATGGGCCCGACCTACGAGCAGTACTTC
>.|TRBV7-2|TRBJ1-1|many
CASRLWGGDTEAFF
TGTGCCAGCAGGTTATGGGGAGGGGACACTGAAGCTTTCTTT
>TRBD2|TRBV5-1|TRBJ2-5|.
CASSLTGLAVETQYF
TGCGCCAGCAGCTTGACAGGCCTAGCGGTCGAGACCCAGTACTTC